The 30 T cell receptor beta chains given below trace back to one sample, sequenced in a study of blood T cell repertoires in COVID-19. Some clones are missing from TCRdb's copy, which holds only in-frame ones; the method was immunoSEQ multiplex PCR. This table has 100,000 to 120,000 clones, roughly nine tenths appearing once. Sequencing was carried out using peripheral blood. The receptor source for this set is a human donor in a cohort sampled during active COVID-19.

The chain employs TRBV6-5 and TRBJ1-1; TRBD1 matches 7 bases. CDR1 is MNHEY and CDR2 is SVGAGI in the germline V gene. This CDR3 spans 13 amino acids. With V trimmed by 6 bases and J by 10 bases, 11 bases remained unmatched. This chain's CDR3 is CASRARGLLGAFF. The CDR3 nucleotides read TGTGCCAGCAGAGCCAGGGGGTTGCTTGGAGCTTTCTTT.

V usage is TRBV18 and J usage is TRBJ2-7, with D maybe TRBD1 (6 bases). CDR3 length: 13 residues. The V and J ends lost 5 bases and 5 bases respectively, with 13 bases between them. Germline V CDR1 and CDR2: KGHSH, LQKENI. In DNA, the CDR3 is TGTGCCAGCTCATTGGACAGAGTAAACGAGCAGTACTTC. Protein sequence: CASSLDRVNEQYF.

The gene calls are TRBV12-3 or TRBV12-4 and TRBJ2-7; no reliable D call. The V and J ends lost 4 bases and 5 bases respectively, with 6 bases between them. CDR3 length: 11 residues. The CDR3 loop is CASSSLDEQYF. CDR3 bases: TGTGCCAGCAGTTCTCTCGACGAGCAGTACTTC.

This chain uses TRBV29-1 with TRBJ2-3, with 7 bases aligning to TRBD2. V was pared by 4 bases and J by 4 bases, with 5 bases of the junction left unmatched. This CDR3 contains 13 residues. Per germline, CDR1 SQVTM and CDR2 ANQGSEA. The CDR3 here is CSVGQGGSDTQYF. CDR3 nucleotides: TGCAGCGTTGGGCAGGGAGGGTCAGATACGCAGTATTTT.

V is TRBV5-6 and J is TRBJ2-3; D is possibly TRBD2 (7 bases). Trimming pared 3 bases from V and 0 bases from J, leaving 17 bases between. Germline V CDR1 and CDR2: SGHDT, YYEEEE. This CDR3 has 17 amino acids. CDR3 residues: CASSSSVRGASTDTQYF. CDR3 coding DNA: TGTGCCAGCAGCTCGTCGGTACGGGGGGCCAGCACAGATACGCAGTATTTT.

This chain connects TRBV28 to TRBJ2-3; D may be TRBD1 (6 bases). Trimming stripped 3 bases from V and 0 bases from J, with 16 bases between. Germline V gives CDR1 MDHEN, CDR2 SYDVKM. The CDR3 contains 17 residues. CDR3 sequence (DNA): TGTGCCAGCAGTTTGACATTCACAGGGTCTAGCACAGATACGCAGTATTTT. Protein sequence: CASSLTFTGSSTDTQYF. Based on the CDR3 plus reference TRBV28 and TRBJ2-3, the full variable domain is DVKVTQSSRYLVKRTGEKVFLECVQDMDHENMFWYRQDPGLGLRLIYFSYDVKMKEKGDIPEGYSVSREKKERFSLILESASTNQTSMYLCASSLTFTGSSTDTQYFGPGTRLTVL.

The V call is TRBV12-3 or TRBV12-4, the J call TRBJ1-1, with a possible D match to TRBD1 (5 bases). The CDR3 sequence is 12 residues long. Trimming left V 4 bases short and J 8 bases short, with 11 bases between. CDR3 region: CASSYLGAEAFF. The CDR3 nucleotides are TGTGCCAGCAGTTACCTAGGGGCGGAAGCTTTCTTT.

This clone has just one count. The J gene is TRBJ2-7, the V gene TRBV5-4, with D possibly being TRBD1 (5 bases). Trimming shortened V by 0 bases and J by 0 bases, and 13 bases separated the two germline ends. Germline assignment: CDR1 SGHNT and CDR2 YYREEE (reference sequence). The CDR3 has 16 residues. CDR3 nucleotide sequence: TGTGCCAGCAGCTTGGCGCAGGGTAAGGCCTCCTACGAGCAGTACTTC. This codes for CASSLAQGKASYEQYF.

This clone was observed a handful of times. The chain is built from TRBV5-1 and TRBJ2-7; possible D gene TRBD1, 5 bases. V was clipped by 1 base and J by 0 bases, with 14 bases between them. The CDR3 consists of 16 residues. Germline assignment: CDR1 SGHRS and CDR2 YFSETQ. The CDR3 sequence is CASSLTGQTSSYEQYF. The DNA for the CDR3 is TGCGCCAGCAGCTTGACTGGACAAACAAGCTCCTACGAGCAGTACTTC. The entire variable domain, with the rest obtained from reference TRBV5-1 and TRBJ2-7, is as follows: KAGVTQTPRYLIKTRGQQVTLSCSPISGHRSVSWYQQTPGQGLQFLFEYFSETQRNKGNFPGRFSGRQFSNSRSEMNVSTLELGDSALYLCASSLTGQTSSYEQYFGPGTRLTVT.

The chain uses TRBV7-2 and TRBJ1-1; weak D call: TRBD1 (5 bases). Trimming removed 1 base from V and 0 bases from J, with 12 bases in between. The CDR3 runs 16 residues. CDR1 and CDR2 from the germline V gene are SGHTA and FQGNSA. CDR3 coding DNA: TGTGCCAGCAGCTTAGTGTCAGGGCTTATGAACACTGAAGCTTTCTTT. As protein: CASSLVSGLMNTEAFF.

The chain links TRBV7-9 to TRBJ2-2; weak D call: TRBD1 (6 bases). With 7 bases removed from V and 0 bases from J, the gap between germline ends came to 12 bases. The CDR3 runs to 15 residues. The germline V gene has CDR1 SEHNR and CDR2 FQNEAQ (reference sequence). The CDR3 loop reads CASTQGTTNTGELFF. The CDR3 DNA is TGTGCCAGCACCCAAGGGACAACGAACACCGGGGAGCTGTTTTTT.

The rearrangement joins TRBV4-1 to TRBJ2-1, with 16 bases aligning to TRBD2. The trim removed 0 bases at V and 9 bases at J, leaving 5 bases unmatched. Germline V gene sequence: CDR1 MGHRA, CDR2 YSYEKL. The CDR3 spans 17 residues. The chain's CDR3 is CASSQEGTSGGGGEQFF. The CDR3, as DNA: TGCGCCAGCAGCCAAGAAGGGACTAGCGGGGGGGGAGGTGAGCAGTTCTTC.

The rearrangement links TRBV5-6 to TRBJ2-1; a weak D match, TRBD1 (5 bases). Germline values: CDR1 SGHDT, CDR2 YYEEEE. The V end was cut by 4 bases, the J end by 4 bases, with 9 bases between. The CDR3 covers 13 residues. The CDR3 coding sequence is TGTGCCAGCAGCCCTAGGGGTTACAATGAGCAGTTCTTC. Encoded protein: CASSPRGYNEQFF.

V usage is TRBV2 and J usage is TRBJ2-1; no clear D. In germline, CDR1 is SNHLY, CDR2 FYNNEI. The CDR3 spans 14 residues. Trimming removed 3 bases from V and 5 bases from J, with 11 bases in between. CDR3 nucleotides: TGTGCCAGCAGTGAGGGCCGATGGGACAATGAGCAGTTCTTC. It is translated as CASSEGRWDNEQFF.

A few counts support this clone. CDR3 DNA: TGTGCCAGCTCCCCGGGACAGGGTCCTTCACCCCTCCACTTT. It translates to CASSPGQGPSPLHF. The V and J genes are TRBV18 and TRBJ1-6; 9 nucleotides match TRBD1. CDR1 and CDR2 from the germline V gene are KGHSH and LQKENI. After removal of 6 bases from V and 9 bases from J, the junction contained 6 bases not matched to a gene. This CDR3 region has 14 residues.

The V call is TRBV5-4, the J call TRBJ1-2; D is unclear. CDR1 is SGHNT, CDR2 YYREEE, per germline (reference sequence). This CDR3 is 12 amino acids long. With 1 base removed from V and 5 bases from J, the gap between germline ends came to 6 bases. CDR3 nucleotide sequence: TGTGCCAGCAGCTTGACGGGATATGGCTACACCTTC. It encodes CASSLTGYGYTF.

The chain is built from TRBV2 and TRBJ2-7, with 7 bases matching TRBD1. V gave up 4 bases and J gave up 0 bases; unmatched junction bases: 9. The germline CDR1 and CDR2 sequences are SNHLY and FYNNEI. CDR3 length: 16 residues. The CDR3 nucleotides read TGTGCCAGCAGTGCCCTTGACAGGGTAAGCTCCTACGAGCAGTACTTC. It codes for CASSALDRVSSYEQYF.

This chain uses TRBV30 with TRBJ1-2; perhaps TRBD1 as D (5 bases). This CDR3 has 12 amino acids. Per the germline V gene, CDR1 is GTSNPN and CDR2 is SVGIG (reference sequence). Deletions cut 6 bases from V and 8 bases from J, with 16 bases between. CDR3 residues: CACLGASGGYTF. CDR3 nucleotides: TGTGCCTGCCTTGGGGCGTCCGGCGGCTACACCTTC.

This clone was found once. The V and J genes are TRBV5-6 and TRBJ2-3; tentatively, D is TRBD2 (5 bases). CDR3 length: 17 residues. Trimming took 3 bases from V and 4 from J, leaving 21 bases between them. CDR1 and CDR2 (germline): SGHDT, YYEEEE. CDR3 protein: CASSSQWNRLKPDTQYF. The CDR3, as DNA: TGTGCCAGCAGCTCTCAGTGGAACCGACTAAAACCAGATACGCAGTATTTT.

This clone appeared once. The V gene is TRBV5-1, the J gene TRBJ2-1; perhaps TRBD2 as D (6 bases). Germline V gives CDR1 SGHRS, CDR2 YFSETQ. Trimming removed 4 bases at V and 4 bases at J, with 18 bases between. The CDR3 is made up of 16 amino acids. The CDR3 loop reads CASSPEVYRGYNEQFF. For the CDR3, the DNA is TGCGCCAGCAGCCCGGAGGTCTATCGGGGGTACAATGAGCAGTTCTTC. Drawing the rest from reference TRBV5-1 and TRBJ2-1, the complete variable domain is KAGVTQTPRYLIKTRGQQVTLSCSPISGHRSVSWYQQTPGQGLQFLFEYFSETQRNKGNFPGRFSGRQFSNSRSEMNVSTLELGDSALYLCASSPEVYRGYNEQFFGPGTRLTVL.

At least ten counts were recorded for this clone. Other DNA sequences from this sample encode an identical CDR3 as well. The chain joins TRBV6-2 or TRBV6-3 to TRBJ2-3; D gene ambiguous. Germline CDR1 is MNHEY and CDR2 is SVGEGT. This CDR3 comprises 14 residues. With 0 bases removed from V and 0 bases from J, the gap between germline ends came to 4 bases. CDR3 sequence (DNA): TGTGCCAGCAGTTACTCAACTAGCACAGATACGCAGTATTTT. Translating gives CASSYSTSTDTQYF.

In regard to this clone: Its ends do not fully match the called genes, so a read error is possible. V usage is TRBV5-1 and J usage is TRBJ2-3; the match to TRBD1 covers 12 bases. This CDR3 is 16 amino acids long. Germline CDR1 reads SGHRS; CDR2 reads YFSETQ. CDR3 residues: CASSLEGQGASDTQYF. CDR3 nucleotide sequence: TGCGCCAGCAGTTTGGAGGGACAGGGGGCCTCAGATACGCAGTATTTT.

The sample holds one count of this clone. The chain carries TRBV12-3 or TRBV12-4 and TRBJ2-1; D gene unclear. The V end lost 2 bases, the J end lost 9 bases, and 5 bases lay between the germline ends. The CDR3 is made up of 11 amino acids. The CDR3 region is CASSLISEQFF. The CDR3 DNA reads as TGTGCCAGCAGTTTAATTAGTGAGCAGTTCTTC.

The chain combines TRBV5-1 with TRBJ1-5; D might be TRBD1 (5 bases). The CDR3 has 15 amino acids. Looked up from germline, CDR1 is SGHRS and CDR2 is YFSETQ. Between the trimmed V and J ends, which lost 1 base and 5 bases, there was a span of 13 bases. CDR3 residues: CASSLNGGSDQPQHF. The CDR3 DNA reads TGCGCCAGCAGCTTGAACGGGGGGTCGGATCAGCCCCAGCATTTT.

The V and J genes are TRBV12-3 or TRBV12-4 and TRBJ1-5; TRBD1 matches 7 bases. V shed 2 bases, J shed 5 bases, and the junction held 0 bases outside the gene matches. This CDR3 region has 13 residues. The CDR3 sequence is CASSLTGDQPQHF. The CDR3 region has the DNA TGTGCCAGCAGTTTAACAGGGGATCAGCCCCAGCATTTT.

This chain uses TRBV28 with TRBJ2-1; 7 positions match TRBD2. CDR3 length: 14 amino acids. The germline CDR1 and CDR2 sequences are MDHEN and SYDVKM. The V and J ends lost 2 bases and 8 bases, in that order; junction bases with no gene match: 6. CDR3: CASSLVKGRDEQFF. Here the CDR3 DNA reads TGTGCCAGCAGTTTAGTGAAGGGGAGGGATGAGCAGTTCTTC.

This clone appeared once. V usage is TRBV27 and J usage is TRBJ1-6, with 8 bases lining up with TRBD1. The CDR3 loop spans 14 amino acids. The V gene end was trimmed by 5 bases and the J gene end by 7 bases; junction bases not matched to a gene: 4. Germline assignment: CDR1 MNHEY and CDR2 SMNVEV (reference sequence). The CDR3 loop is CASSRGQANSPLHF. The CDR3 bases are TGTGCCAGCAGTCGGGGACAGGCAAATTCACCCCTCCACTTT.

The chain couples TRBV19 to TRBJ2-1; TRBD1 matches 8 bases. This CDR3 is built from 15 residues. Germline values: CDR1 LNHDA, CDR2 SQIVND (reference sequence). The trim removed 6 bases at V and 4 bases at J, leaving 8 bases unmatched. The CDR3 nucleotides are TGTGCCAGTAGCCAGGGGGCCAGAATGTACAATGAGCAGTTCTTC. It codes for CASSQGARMYNEQFF.

The V gene is TRBV11-2, the J gene TRBJ2-7, with TRBD1 identical over 12 bases. This CDR3 is built from 15 residues. Germline CDR1 and CDR2: SGHAT and FQNNGV. The junction had 4 bases not matched to a gene; V was cut back by 5 bases and J by 2 bases. The CDR3, as DNA: TGTGCCAGCAGCCGGGACAGGGGGCTGACCTACGAGCAGTACTTC. Translation gives CASSRDRGLTYEQYF.

There are a few counts of this clone. The chain couples TRBV3-1 (or the pseudogene TRBV3-2) to TRBJ1-2; TRBD1 is a possible D gene (5 bases). Trimming cost V 2 bases and J 2 bases, with 9 bases left between them. Germline CDR1 reads LGHDT; CDR2 reads YNNKEL (reference sequence). There are 14 residues in the CDR3. Here the CDR3 reads CASSQSGGNYGYTF. The DNA of the CDR3 is TGTGCCAGCAGCCAAAGTGGGGGGAACTATGGCTACACCTTC.